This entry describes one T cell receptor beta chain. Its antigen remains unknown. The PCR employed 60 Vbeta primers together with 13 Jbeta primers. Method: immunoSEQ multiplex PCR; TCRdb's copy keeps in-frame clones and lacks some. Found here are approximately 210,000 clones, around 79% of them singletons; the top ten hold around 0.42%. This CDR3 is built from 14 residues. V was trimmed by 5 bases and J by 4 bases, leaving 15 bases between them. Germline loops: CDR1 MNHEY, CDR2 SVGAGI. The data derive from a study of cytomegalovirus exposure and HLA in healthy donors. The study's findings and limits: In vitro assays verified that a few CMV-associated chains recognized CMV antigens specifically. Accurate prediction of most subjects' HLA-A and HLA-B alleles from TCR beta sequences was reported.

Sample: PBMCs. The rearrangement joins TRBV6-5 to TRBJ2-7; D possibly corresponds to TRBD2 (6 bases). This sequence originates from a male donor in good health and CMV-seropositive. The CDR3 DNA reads TGTGCCAGCAGTGCCCGCGGGGCTTCATACGAGCAGTACTTC. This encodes CASSARGASYEQYF.